The 26 T cell receptor beta chains presented below share a single source sample, sequenced in a study of CD8 T cells in Susac syndrome. After extraction with the RNeasy kit, about 0.45 to 1 ug of the RNA was reverse transcribed using random hexamers. TCRdb called the immunoSEQ multiplex PCR reads again in MiXCR, with one record for every CDR3 protein. The sample has about 150,000 distinct CDR3 sequences; approximately 95% are singletons. The specimen was CD4+ T cells from PBMCs. These receptor sequences come from a human donor with Susac syndrome.

Notes on this clonotype: The CDR3 ends on some other residue instead of the conserved phenylalanine or tryptophan, so this is likely a read error. This chain uses TRBV28 with TRBJ1-2; D unresolved. Looked up from germline, CDR1 is MDHEN and CDR2 is SYDVKM. The length of the CDR3 is 13 residues. Between the trimmed V and J ends, which lost 0 bases and 1 base, there was a span of 3 bases. The CDR3 region has the DNA TGTGCCAGCAGTTTATGGGTTAACTATGGCTACACCCTC. Translation: CASSLWVNYGYTL.

The chain recombines TRBV20-1 with TRBJ2-4; perhaps TRBD2 as D (7 bases). The CDR3 extends over 15 amino acids. Germline values: CDR1 DFQATT, CDR2 SNEGSKA (reference sequence). V lost 0 bases to trimming and J lost 9 bases, with 18 bases between them. The CDR3 DNA reads TGCAGTGCTAGAGATGGGGCGGGGGCGCAGGGCATTCAGTACTTC. Translated, it gives CSARDGAGAQGIQYF.

The chain carries TRBV11-2 and TRBJ2-1, with a possible D match to TRBD2 (7 bases). Trimming stripped 4 bases from V and 8 bases from J, with 15 bases between. CDR1 is SGHAT and CDR2 is FQNNGV in the germline V gene. The CDR3 sequence is 14 residues long. CDR3 residues: CASSSREGGDEQFF. The CDR3 DNA reads TGTGCCAGCAGCTCCCGCGAAGGGGGGGATGAGCAGTTCTTC.

The chain has TRBV2 and TRBJ2-1; 7 positions match TRBD2. V shed 8 bases and J 5 bases; nucleotides not matched to a gene: 9. The V gene's germline CDR1 is SNHLY and CDR2 FYNNEI. The CDR3 is 14 amino acids. CDR3 nucleotide sequence: TGTGCCAGCCTAGCCGCGCGGGAGAACAATGAGCAGTTCTTC. It encodes CASLAARENNEQFF.

The rearrangement links TRBV7-2 to TRBJ1-1; 9 bases map to TRBD1. The germline V gene encodes CDR1 SGHTA and CDR2 FQGNSA. Unmatched junction bases numbered 5, after V lost 5 bases and J lost 7 bases. There are 13 residues in the CDR3. The CDR3 region is CASSPDRGFEAFF. The CDR3 DNA follows: TGTGCCAGCAGCCCGGACAGGGGATTTGAAGCTTTCTTT.

Only one count was recorded for this clonotype. The rearrangement uses TRBV20-1 and TRBJ2-7, with 8 bases matching TRBD1. The germline gives CDR1 DFQATT, CDR2 SNEGSKA (reference sequence). Unmatched junction bases numbered 11, after V lost 3 bases and J lost 4 bases. The CDR3 is made up of 15 amino acids. CDR3 in DNA: TGCAGTGCTAGGAGGGGAGGCAGGGGGCGATACGAGCAGTACTTC. This gives the protein CSARRGGRGRYEQYF.

For this clonotype: An end of the junction differs from the germline gene, which may be a read error. The chain links TRBV7-7 to TRBJ2-1, with 11 bases that match TRBD2. The CDR3 is 17 residues long. Germline V gene data show CDR1 as SSHAT and CDR2 as FNYEAQ (reference sequence). The CDR3 DNA reads TGTGCTAGCAGCCCGGGAAGGGCTAGCGGGAGGAGTAATGAGCAGTTCTTC. Protein sequence: CASSPGRASGRSNEQFF.

The chain joins TRBV12-3 or TRBV12-4 to TRBJ1-6; D uncertain. This CDR3 has 16 residues. Trimming took 2 bases from V and 0 from J, leaving 8 bases between them. The CDR3 region is CASSLTSSSYNSPLHF. The CDR3 DNA reads TGTGCCAGCAGTTTAACATCCAGCTCCTATAATTCACCCCTCCACTTT.

The rearrangement joins TRBV4-1 to TRBJ2-4, with 7 bases matching TRBD2. The length of the CDR3 is 15 residues. V dropped 5 bases and J dropped 8; count of bases not matched to a gene: 12. Per the germline V gene, CDR1 is MGHRA and CDR2 is YSYEKL. The CDR3: CASSNLWGGRDIQYF. In DNA, the CDR3 is TGCGCCAGCAGCAACCTCTGGGGAGGGCGGGACATTCAGTACTTC.

V gene TRBV5-1 combines with J gene TRBJ2-7; D possibly corresponds to TRBD1 (6 bases). The CDR3 is made up of 14 amino acids. From germline, CDR1 is SGHRS and CDR2 YFSETQ. The V and J ends lost 4 bases and 4 bases respectively, with 15 bases between them. The CDR3 is CASSLGQSNYEQYF. The CDR3 region has the DNA TGCGCCAGCAGCCTCGGACAGAGTAATTACGAGCAGTACTTC.

V gene TRBV3-1 combines with J gene TRBJ2-3; no clear D. Germline loops: CDR1 LGHDT, CDR2 YNNKEL (reference sequence). The CDR3 sequence is 14 residues long. Trimming removed 3 bases from V and 13 bases from J, with 20 bases in between. CDR3 sequence (DNA): TGTGCCAGCAGCCATCTCGAATTGGACCTTCTAAAGTATTTT. Amino acid sequence: CASSHLELDLLKYF.

The rearrangement joins TRBV12-3 or TRBV12-4 to TRBJ1-2; D not resolved. The CDR3 spans 11 residues. V gave up 3 bases and J gave up 8 bases, with 7 bases separating them. The CDR3 protein is CASSFSRGYTF. CDR3 sequence (DNA): TGTGCCAGCAGTTTCTCCCGGGGCTACACCTTC.

The gene calls are TRBV15 and TRBJ1-5; D remains unclear. This CDR3 comprises 15 residues. Germline assignment: CDR1 LNHNV and CDR2 YYDKDF (reference sequence). Trimming removed 2 bases at V and 4 bases at J, with 12 bases between. The CDR3 nucleotides read TGTGCCACCAGCAGATGGGCAGGAGTAAATCAGCCCCAGCATTTT. Encoded protein: CATSRWAGVNQPQHF.

This clonotype was detected once. This chain connects TRBV9 to TRBJ2-1; D is unresolved. V dropped 3 bases and J dropped 9 bases, with 13 bases sitting between them. CDR3 size: 13 residues. CDR1 and CDR2 from the germline V gene are SGDLS and YYNGEE. This CDR3 reads CASSGAMGGEQFF. CDR3 sequence (DNA): TGTGCCAGCAGCGGGGCCATGGGCGGTGAGCAGTTCTTC.

J is TRBJ2-5 and V is TRBV6-1; 14 positions match TRBD2. Germline CDR1 reads MNHNS; CDR2 reads SASEGT. CDR3 length: 16 residues. After removal of 4 bases from V and 2 bases from J, the junction contained 3 bases not matched to a gene. DNA for the CDR3: TGTGCCAGCAGTGCCGGACTAGCGGGAGGACAAGAGACCCAGTACTTC. It specifies CASSAGLAGGQETQYF.

The CDR3 sequence is CASSLDRGGNQPQHF. The CDR3 DNA is TGTGCCAGTAGTCTGGACAGGGGCGGCAATCAGCCCCAGCATTTT. The V call is TRBV19, the J call TRBJ1-5; 9 nucleotides line up with TRBD1. Germline V CDR1 and CDR2: LNHDA, SQIVND (reference sequence). Trimming took 5 bases from V and 2 from J; bases not matched to a gene: 4. The CDR3 covers 15 residues.

The chain couples TRBV18 to TRBJ2-6; 9 positions agree with TRBD1. The germline CDR1 and CDR2 sequences are KGHSH and LQKENI. This CDR3 comprises 18 residues. V was pared by 2 bases and J by 1 base, with 6 bases of the junction left unmatched. CDR3 loop: CASSPTTGGASGANVLTF. CDR3 DNA sequence: TGTGCCAGCTCACCAACTACAGGGGGCGCATCTGGGGCCAACGTCCTGACTTTC.

CDR3 coding DNA: TGTGCCAGCAAAGCCCTTAACACTGAAGCTTTCTTT. This sequence encodes CASKALNTEAFF. The chain uses TRBV6-5 and TRBJ1-1; the D is unclear. The ends were cut back, 7 bases at V and 2 bases at J, with 8 bases in the middle. In germline, CDR1 is MNHEY, CDR2 SVGAGI. This CDR3 contains 12 residues.

The chain has TRBV19 and TRBJ2-1; D possibly corresponds to TRBD2 (6 bases). CDR1 is LNHDA and CDR2 is SQIVND in the germline V gene (reference sequence). The CDR3 has 14 residues. The V and J ends lost 6 bases and 8 bases respectively, with 17 bases between them. CDR3 bases: TGTGCCAGTAGGGCTAGCGCCCGTGCACATGAGCAGTTCTTC. The encoded protein is CASRASARAHEQFF.

The V call is TRBV20-1, the J call TRBJ1-4; a weak D match, TRBD1 (6 bases). V was shortened by 0 bases and J by 6 bases, with 14 bases between the two germline ends. The CDR3 totals 15 residues. The germline V gene encodes CDR1 DFQATT and CDR2 SNEGSKA (reference sequence). The CDR3 sequence is CSARDGAAGDEKLFF. CDR3 in DNA: TGCAGTGCTAGAGATGGGGCGGCAGGGGATGAAAAACTGTTTTTT.

The V and J genes are TRBV12-3 or TRBV12-4 and TRBJ1-5; weak D call: TRBD1 (5 bases). V was pared by 5 bases and J by 4 bases, with 9 bases between. This CDR3 is 13 amino acids long. The DNA of the CDR3 is TGTGCCAGCAGTAAACAGGAAAATCAGCCCCAGCATTTT. Its translation: CASSKQENQPQHF.

The rearrangement uses TRBV2 and TRBJ2-5; D is tentatively TRBD1 or TRBD2 (5 bases each). Trimming shortened V by 7 bases and J by 0 bases, and 6 bases separated the two germline ends. The CDR3 has 12 residues. CDR1 SNHLY and CDR2 FYNNEI come from the germline V gene. The CDR3 DNA follows: TGTGCCAGCATGGGGGACCAAGAGACCCAGTACTTC. Translating it yields CASMGDQETQYF.

Written as DNA, the CDR3 is TGTGCCAGCAGCCAAGGACTAGCGGGGAGGGAGACCCAGTACTTC. Residues: CASSQGLAGRETQYF. V and J are TRBV14 and TRBJ2-5; 11 bases fit TRBD2. Germline V gene sequence: CDR1 SGHDN, CDR2 FVKESK. Trimming cost V 1 base and J 5 bases; bases outside gene matches: 3. The length of the CDR3 is 15 residues.

This chain joins TRBV12-3 or TRBV12-4 and TRBJ1-6; D might be TRBD1 (5 bases). This CDR3 has 13 amino acids. The germline V and J ends were trimmed by 7 bases and 9 bases, with 13 bases remaining between them. The CDR3 region is CASTSAGLSPLHF. In DNA, the CDR3 is TGTGCCAGCACATCGGCAGGGCTTTCACCCCTCCACTTT.

The gene calls are TRBV3-1 and TRBJ1-2, with D unresolved. In germline, CDR1 is LGHDT, CDR2 YNNKEL (reference sequence). The CDR3 has 13 residues. V was trimmed by 5 bases and J by 8 bases, leaving 15 bases between them. The CDR3 region has the DNA TGTGCCAGCAGCGCTCAAATCGGCGGGGGCTACACCTTC. This sequence encodes CASSAQIGGGYTF.

The CDR3 DNA reads as TGTGCCAGCAGTGAAGAGACCCAGTACTTC. This codes for CASSEETQYF. The gene calls are TRBV2 and TRBJ2-5; the D is unclear. Germline V gene lookup returns CDR1 SNHLY and CDR2 FYNNEI. V dropped 1 base and J dropped 6 bases, with 0 bases sitting between them. The CDR3 contains 10 residues.